This entry lists 18 T cell receptor beta chains sequenced from one sample in a study of blood T cell repertoires in COVID-19. Sequencing used immunoSEQ multiplex PCR; TCRdb keeps in-frame clones, though not all of them. In the table there are tens of thousands of clones, more than 65% of which are singletons. Sequencing used peripheral blood. All receptors derive from a woman in her fifties or sixties with acute or convalescent COVID-19.

V is TRBV2 and J is TRBJ2-2, with TRBD2 identical over 10 bases. Germline CDR1 SNHLY, CDR2 FYNNEI. CDR3 length: 16 amino acids. The trim removed 5 bases at V and 1 base at J, leaving 4 bases unmatched. The CDR3 nucleotides are TGTGCCAGCAGTTTTTGGACTAGCGGGAACACCGGGGAGCTGTTTTTT. Its protein is CASSFWTSGNTGELFF.

The rearrangement links TRBV24-1 to TRBJ1-2; D is perhaps TRBD1 (6 bases). The CDR3 is 15 residues long. Trimming stripped 5 bases from V and 0 bases from J, with 12 bases between. The germline V gene encodes CDR1 KGHDR and CDR2 SFDVKD. The CDR3 DNA reads TGTGCCACCAGTGGCGCCGGGACAACTAACTATGGCTACACCTTC. It specifies CATSGAGTTNYGYTF.

The chain is built from TRBV11-2 and TRBJ1-5; the match to TRBD1 covers 7 bases. There are 15 residues in the CDR3. CDR1 is SGHAT, CDR2 FQNNGV, per germline. The J segment lost 4 bases and the V segment lost 11 bases, leaving 14 bases of the junction unmatched. The CDR3 bases are TGTGCCTGGGACAGTAGAGATGGGGATAATCAGCCCCAGCATTTT. Encoded protein: CAWDSRDGDNQPQHF.

The V and J genes are TRBV28 and TRBJ2-3; TRBD1 aligns across 7 bases. Germline-derived CDR1 and CDR2 are MDHEN and SYDVKM. The CDR3 runs to 15 residues. V lost 5 bases to trimming and J lost 0 bases; unmatched junction nucleotides: 5. The DNA for the CDR3 is TGTGCCAGCAGTCCAGGGACAGCTAGCACAGATACGCAGTATTTT. Translated, it gives CASSPGTASTDTQYF.

The chain recombines TRBV10-2 with TRBJ2-1, with 12 bases matching TRBD2. Trimming took 6 bases from V and 9 from J; bases not matched to a gene: 15. CDR1 is WSHSY and CDR2 is SAAADI in the germline V gene. The CDR3 runs 17 residues. The CDR3 spells CASSHRQLAGGLSEQFF. CDR3 in DNA: TGCGCCAGCAGCCACAGACAGCTAGCGGGGGGGCTGAGTGAGCAGTTCTTC.

The V call is TRBV6-2 or TRBV6-3, the J call TRBJ2-1; no definite D call. Trimming stripped 6 bases from V and 8 bases from J, with 8 bases between. Germline V CDR1 and CDR2: MNHEY, SVGEGT. The CDR3 is 11 amino acids. The CDR3 loop is CASSPLDEQFF. The DNA of the CDR3 is TGTGCCAGCAGCCCCCTTGATGAGCAGTTCTTC.

The rearrangement links TRBV9 to TRBJ1-2; D is unclear. V shed 1 base and J shed 2 bases, with 6 bases lying between them. Looked up from germline, CDR1 is SGDLS and CDR2 is YYNGEE. The CDR3 is made up of 13 amino acids. CDR3 DNA sequence: TGTGCCAGCAGCGTACACCAGAACTATGGCTACACCTTC. This sequence encodes CASSVHQNYGYTF.

The V call is TRBV7-3, the J call TRBJ1-2; the D is unclear. The CDR3 consists of 15 residues. Trimming cost V 6 bases and J 7 bases, with 21 bases left between them. Germline values: CDR1 SGHTA, CDR2 FQGTGA. The CDR3 nucleotides are TGTGCCAGCAGTCGCAACCGGGATGGCGCTGGTGGCTACACCTTC. Its protein product is CASSRNRDGAGGYTF.

This sequence joins TRBV18 and TRBJ1-5; D is ambiguous. The CDR3 runs to 16 residues. Germline CDR1 KGHSH, CDR2 LQKENI. Between the trimmed V and J ends, which lost 2 bases and 0 bases, there was a span of 11 bases. The CDR3 nucleotides are TGTGCCAGCTCACCAGGAGGGCCTAATAGCAATCAGCCCCAGCATTTT. It encodes CASSPGGPNSNQPQHF.

This clone turned up a few times. This chain links TRBV19 with TRBJ1-2; 11 nucleotides align to TRBD1. This CDR3 has 14 residues. Losses at the gene ends were 3 bases for V and 5 bases for J; bases not matched to a gene: 2. Germline V lookup: CDR1 LNHDA, CDR2 SQIVND (reference sequence). The CDR3 DNA follows: TGTGCCAGTAGTATGTGGGACAGGGGGTATGGCTACACCTTC. It is translated as CASSMWDRGYGYTF.

This clone came up a few times. This rearrangement joins TRBV5-1 to TRBJ1-2; D call uncertain. V was trimmed by 0 bases and J by 2 bases, leaving 8 bases between them. Per germline, CDR1 SGHRS and CDR2 YFSETQ. The CDR3 contains 14 residues. The CDR3 region has the DNA TGCGCCAGCAGCTTGGACGCACAGAACTATGGCTACACCTTC. Amino acids: CASSLDAQNYGYTF.

This clone has more than one count but fewer than ten. The rearrangement uses TRBV5-5 and TRBJ2-7; 8 bases are shared with TRBD1. The V gene end was trimmed by 2 bases and the J gene end by 2 bases; junction bases not matched to a gene: 3. This CDR3 has 14 amino acids. Per germline, CDR1 SGHKS and CDR2 YYEKEE (reference sequence). The CDR3 region is CASSFRTGPYEQYF. The CDR3 DNA is TGTGCCAGCAGCTTTCGGACAGGGCCCTACGAGCAGTACTTC.

The chain uses TRBV5-4 and TRBJ2-3, with D maybe TRBD2 (7 bases). The CDR3 has 14 amino acids. The germline CDR1 and CDR2 sequences are SGHNT and YYREEE (reference sequence). V shed 6 bases and J shed 3 bases, with 14 bases lying between them. For the CDR3, the DNA is TGTGCCAGCACCCGCGGGGGCTTGACAGATACGCAGTATTTT. Its protein is CASTRGGLTDTQYF.

CDR3 bases: TGTGCCAGCAGCTTAGATGGGACAGGGCTGACAGCTTTCTTT. Translated: CASSLDGTGLTAFF. The chain employs TRBV7-9 and TRBJ1-1; 9 bases agree with TRBD1. The ends lost 1 base at V and 10 bases at J; junction bases unmatched: 7. The CDR3 runs to 14 residues. Germline V lookup: CDR1 SEHNR, CDR2 FQNEAQ (reference sequence).

V is TRBV6-5 and J is TRBJ2-3; 8 bases are a match to TRBD2. Germline trimming cut 6 bases from V and 2 bases from J; bases unmatched to any gene: 4. The germline CDR1 and CDR2 sequences are MNHEY and SVGAGI. The CDR3 spans 14 residues. CDR3 DNA sequence: TGTGCCAGCAGGGATAGCGGGACCACAGATACGCAGTATTTT. This encodes CASRDSGTTDTQYF.

The chain couples TRBV24-1 to TRBJ2-3; 8 nucleotides match TRBD1. Trimming removed 1 base from V and 0 bases from J; junction bases left unmatched: 2. Germline values: CDR1 KGHDR, CDR2 SFDVKD. CDR3 length: 16 residues. The CDR3 here is CATSDFTGGSTDTQYF. The CDR3 DNA reads as TGTGCCACCAGTGATTTTACAGGGGGAAGCACAGATACGCAGTATTTT.

J is TRBJ2-7 and V is TRBV30; 8 bases line up with TRBD1. The CDR3 sequence is 11 residues long. V lost 4 bases and J lost 4; bases outside the gene matches: 0. The germline gives CDR1 GTSNPN, CDR2 SVGIG (reference sequence). In DNA form, the CDR3 reads TGTGCCTGGAACAGGGGGTACGAGCAGTACTTC. Protein: CAWNRGYEQYF.

The chain joins TRBV24-1 to TRBJ1-5, with D uncertain. This CDR3 has 16 amino acids. V was shortened by 6 bases and J by 4 bases, with 18 bases between the two germline ends. CDR1 KGHDR and CDR2 SFDVKD come from the germline V gene. CDR3 region: CATSLRGQEGNQPQHF. The CDR3 nucleotides read TGTGCCACCAGTTTAAGAGGGCAGGAAGGGAATCAGCCCCAGCATTTT.